These 31 T cell receptor beta chains were sequenced from one sample in a study of identical twins. TCRdb fed the 5' RACE reads into MiXCR, producing one record per CDR3 protein. This table has 1.5 million to 2 million distinct CDR3 sequences, about 32% appearing once. What was sequenced was cord blood. These TCRs come from a newborn girl in good health.

The chain carries TRBV20-1 and TRBJ2-5; no clear D. The germline V gene encodes CDR1 DFQATT and CDR2 SNEGSKA (reference sequence). Trimming cost V 1 base and J 0 bases, with 6 bases left between them. The CDR3 consists of 13 residues. The DNA for the CDR3 is TGCAGTGCTAGAGTCCCCTACCAAGAGACCCAGTACTTC. Protein: CSARVPYQETQYF.

This clonotype was recorded a few times. The chain couples TRBV27 to TRBJ1-6; 8 positions agree with TRBD1. V lost 4 bases and J lost 6; bases outside the gene matches: 8. The germline CDR1 and CDR2 sequences are MNHEY and SMNVEV (reference sequence). This CDR3 is 16 amino acids long. CDR3 in DNA: TGTGCCAGCAGTTCGCAGGGGGCGTTGGGTAATTCACCCCTCCACTTT. Residues: CASSSQGALGNSPLHF.

This clonotype showed up just a few times. J is TRBJ2-4 and V is TRBV20-1; D possibly corresponds to TRBD1 (6 bases). Trimming pared 2 bases from V and 8 bases from J, leaving 19 bases between. The CDR3 is made up of 15 amino acids. The germline CDR1 and CDR2 sequences are DFQATT and SNEGSKA (reference sequence). CDR3 sequence (DNA): TGCAGTGCTAGACCCCGGGCAGGGGCGTTGGACATTCAGTACTTC. Amino acids: CSARPRAGALDIQYF.

This clonotype was counted at least ten times. The rearrangement links TRBV7-2 to TRBJ1-1, with no clear D. There are 14 residues in the CDR3. The V and J ends lost 0 bases and 0 bases respectively, with 5 bases between them. Germline CDR1 SGHTA, CDR2 FQGNSA. The CDR3 nucleotides read TGTGCCAGCAGCTTAGCAGCAATGAACACTGAAGCTTTCTTT. The encoded protein is CASSLAAMNTEAFF.

This clonotype was detected once. The rearrangement joins TRBV7-6 to TRBJ2-1; the D is unclear. The DNA end is more similar to TRBJ2-7, so the J call may be wrong. The germline gives CDR1 SGHVS, CDR2 FNYEAQ. The length of the CDR3 is 13 residues. The CDR3 bases are TGTGCCAGCAGCGCCCGCTCCTACAATGAGCAGTACTTC. Residues: CASSARSYNEQYF.

This clonotype was counted between two and nine times. J is TRBJ1-5 and V is TRBV20-1; the match to TRBD1 covers 7 bases. CDR3 length equals 13 residues. Trimming at V came to 5 bases and at J to 4 bases, leaving 5 bases not matched to a gene. The V gene's germline CDR1 is DFQATT and CDR2 SNEGSKA (reference sequence). The CDR3 loop is CSAGTALNQPQHF. The CDR3 bases are TGCAGTGCTGGGACAGCCCTAAATCAGCCCCAGCATTTT.

This chain connects TRBV9 to TRBJ1-2; D might be TRBD1 (5 bases). The CDR3 runs 14 residues. Deletions cut 3 bases from V and 5 bases from J, with 14 bases between. Germline V lookup: CDR1 SGDLS, CDR2 YYNGEE. The DNA for the CDR3 is TGTGCCAGCAGCGGACTCAGGGACCGGTATGGCTACACCTTC. It codes for CASSGLRDRYGYTF.

The genes are TRBV24-1 and TRBJ1-2; 7 bases fit TRBD1. Germline values: CDR1 KGHDR, CDR2 SFDVKD. This CDR3 contains 16 residues. V dropped 3 bases and J dropped 4; count of bases not matched to a gene: 10. DNA of the CDR3: TGTGCCACCAGTGATCGTCGACAGGGAGGCGTCTATGGCTACACCTTC. Protein: CATSDRRQGGVYGYTF.

The CDR3 spells CASSDETGASSYNEQFF. The DNA for the CDR3 is TGTGCCAGCAGTGACGAAACGGGAGCTAGCTCATACAATGAGCAGTTCTTC. This sequence joins TRBV25-1 and TRBJ2-1; TRBD2 is a possible D gene (6 bases). Germline V gives CDR1 MGHDK, CDR2 SYGVNS. The CDR3 is made up of 17 amino acids. V lost 3 bases to trimming and J lost 4 bases, with 19 bases between them.

This clonotype showed up just a few times. V is TRBV3-1 and J is TRBJ2-3; 14 bases are a match to TRBD2. There are 19 residues in the CDR3. CDR1 and CDR2 (germline): LGHDT, YNNKEL (reference sequence). V dropped 0 bases and J dropped 2; count of bases not matched to a gene: 7. This chain's CDR3 is CASSQEKATSGGDTDTQYF. The CDR3 coding sequence is TGTGCCAGCAGCCAAGAAAAGGCGACTAGCGGGGGGGACACAGATACGCAGTATTTT.

The chain has TRBV10-3 and TRBJ2-1; 8 bases match TRBD2. From germline, CDR1 is ENHRY and CDR2 SYGVKD. The CDR3 extends over 14 amino acids. V trimming: 6 bases; J trimming: 5 bases; junction bases outside the gene matches: 6. The CDR3 reads CAISDSGADNEQFF. The DNA for the CDR3 is TGTGCCATCAGCGATAGCGGGGCGGACAATGAGCAGTTCTTC.

This clonotype turned up a few times. The genes are TRBV20-1 and TRBJ2-3, with TRBD1 as a possible D gene (7 bases). Per germline, CDR1 DFQATT and CDR2 SNEGSKA (reference sequence). The ends were cut back, 6 bases at V and 0 bases at J, with 19 bases in the middle. CDR3 length equals 16 residues. The DNA of the CDR3 is TGCAGTGCCTCCATCCAGGGGGGCCTTAGCACAGATACGCAGTATTTT. It yields the protein CSASIQGGLSTDTQYF.

This clonotype was seen only a few times. This sequence joins TRBV20-1 and TRBJ2-7, with 7 nucleotides matching TRBD1. Germline CDR1 reads DFQATT; CDR2 reads SNEGSKA (reference sequence). V lost 2 bases and J lost 1; bases outside the gene matches: 8. The CDR3 contains 15 residues. Here the CDR3 reads CSARQGRGLSYEQYF. The CDR3 coding sequence is TGCAGTGCTAGACAGGGAAGGGGGCTTTCCTACGAGCAGTACTTC.

The chain links TRBV4-1 to TRBJ1-5; 7 bases are a match to TRBD1. CDR1 and CDR2 (germline): MGHRA, YSYEKL. The CDR3 is 18 amino acids. V dropped 0 bases and J dropped 0; count of bases not matched to a gene: 8. The CDR3 is CASSQDQGTVYSNQPQHF. For the CDR3, the DNA is TGCGCCAGCAGCCAAGATCAAGGGACAGTCTATAGCAATCAGCCCCAGCATTTT.

This clonotype showed up just a few times. The gene calls are TRBV7-8 and TRBJ1-6, with unresolved D. The CDR3 loop spans 14 amino acids. Trimming pared 2 bases from V and 5 bases from J, leaving 7 bases between. Per the germline V gene, CDR1 is SGHVS and CDR2 is FQNEAQ. CDR3 sequence reads: CASSLSGNNSPLHF. CDR3 sequence (DNA): TGTGCCAGCAGCTTATCTGGGAATAATTCACCCCTCCACTTT. The variable domain in full, completed from reference TRBV7-8 and TRBJ1-6, reads GAGVSQSPRYKVAKRGQDVALRCDPISGHVSLFWYQQALGQGPEFLTYFQNEAQLDKSGLPSDRFFAERPEGSVSTLKIQRTQQEDSAVYLCASSLSGNNSPLHFGNGTRLTVT.

The chain couples TRBV3-1 to TRBJ1-1; D perhaps matches TRBD1 (5 bases). V was pared by 3 bases and J by 8 bases, with 13 bases between. Germline loops: CDR1 LGHDT, CDR2 YNNKEL (reference sequence). CDR3 size: 13 residues. The CDR3 protein is CASSHGPGWEAFF. Here the CDR3 DNA reads TGTGCCAGCAGCCACGGCCCAGGGTGGGAAGCTTTCTTT. The full variable domain, in which reference TRBV3-1 and TRBJ1-1 provide the parts outside the CDR3, is DTAVSQTPKYLVTQMGNDKSIKCEQNLGHDTMYWYKQDSKKFLKIMFSYNNKELIINETVPNRFSPKSPDKAHLNLHINSLELGDSAVYFCASSHGPGWEAFFGQGTRLTVV.

The V and J genes are TRBV19 and TRBJ1-2; TRBD1 is a possible D gene (6 bases). Trimming took 3 bases from V and 0 from J, leaving 14 bases between them. CDR1 is LNHDA and CDR2 is SQIVND in the germline V gene (reference sequence). The CDR3 has 16 amino acids. The CDR3 DNA follows: TGTGCCAGTAGTATCCTAACAGGGACGGCTAACTATGGCTACACCTTC. The encoded protein is CASSILTGTANYGYTF.

The chain joins TRBV18 to TRBJ2-1; D is ambiguous. Trimming pared 5 bases from V and 5 bases from J, leaving 10 bases between. The germline gives CDR1 KGHSH, CDR2 LQKENI. This CDR3 has 13 residues. In DNA form, the CDR3 reads TGTGCCAGCTCATCCCCCTGGGACAATGAGCAGTTCTTC. Amino acid sequence: CASSSPWDNEQFF.

There are a few counts of this clonotype. This chain connects TRBV5-1 to TRBJ2-3; the D gene is possibly TRBD2 (7 bases). Germline V CDR1 and CDR2: SGHRS, YFSETQ. The V end was cut by 0 bases, the J end by 4 bases, with 15 bases between. This CDR3 has 16 residues. In nucleotides, the CDR3 is TGCGCCAGCAGCTTGGCCCCTGGGGGGGCCTCAGATACGCAGTATTTT. Amino acids: CASSLAPGGASDTQYF.

This clonotype appeared many times. The chain links TRBV7-9 to TRBJ2-3; possible D gene TRBD1, 6 bases. V was cut by 5 bases and J by 2 bases, with 14 bases left in between. Germline V gene sequence: CDR1 SEHNR, CDR2 FQNEAQ (reference sequence). The CDR3 has 15 residues. The DNA for the CDR3 is TGTGCCAGCAGCCCTAGTGGGACACACACAGATACGCAGTATTTT. Its translation: CASSPSGTHTDTQYF.

The count of this clonotype is one. The chain is built from TRBV2 and TRBJ1-2; 7 nucleotides align to TRBD1. This CDR3 is built from 11 residues. V was pared by 7 bases and J by 10 bases, with 6 bases of the junction left unmatched. CDR1 is SNHLY, CDR2 FYNNEI, per germline. CDR3 in amino acids: CASTTTGNYTF. CDR3 nucleotides: TGTGCCAGCACCACGACAGGGAACTACACCTTC.

Only a few counts were recorded for this clonotype. The rearrangement joins TRBV25-1 to TRBJ1-5; 9 bases agree with TRBD1. This CDR3 contains 18 residues. Germline CDR1 reads MGHDK; CDR2 reads SYGVNS. The V gene end was trimmed by 4 bases and the J gene end by 0 bases; junction bases not matched to a gene: 10. The CDR3 DNA reads as TGTGCCAGCAGTGTCCCGGGACAGGGACCTAATAGCAATCAGCCCCAGCATTTT. Translated: CASSVPGQGPNSNQPQHF.

The chain uses TRBV27 and TRBJ1-2; D possibly corresponds to TRBD1 (6 bases). There are 13 residues in the CDR3. V lost 3 bases, J lost 8 bases, and 13 bases lay in between. Per germline, CDR1 MNHEY and CDR2 SMNVEV (reference sequence). DNA for the CDR3: TGTGCCAGCAGTTTTAGGGGGAGTGGGGGCTACACCTTC. Its protein is CASSFRGSGGYTF.

V gene TRBV14 combines with J gene TRBJ1-1, with D possibly being TRBD1 (6 bases). The ends were cut back, 4 bases at V and 7 bases at J, with 19 bases in the middle. From germline, CDR1 is SGHDN and CDR2 FVKESK. CDR3 length: 15 amino acids. CDR3 loop: CASSRGRGHGFEAFF. As DNA, the CDR3 is TGTGCCAGCAGCCGCGGCCGGGGGCACGGTTTTGAAGCTTTCTTT.

J is TRBJ2-2 and V is TRBV28; tentatively, D is TRBD1 or TRBD2 (5 bases each). V gave up 2 bases and J gave up 4 bases, with 8 bases separating them. Per the germline V gene, CDR1 is MDHEN and CDR2 is SYDVKM. The CDR3 is 14 amino acids. CDR3 protein: CASSLEGTTGELFF. In DNA, the CDR3 is TGTGCCAGCAGTTTAGAGGGGACCACCGGGGAGCTGTTTTTT.

This clonotype was detected ten times or more. The V call is TRBV7-2, the J call TRBJ2-3; the match to TRBD2 covers 9 bases. CDR1 is SGHTA, CDR2 FQGNSA, per germline. CDR3 length: 15 amino acids. V lost 4 bases and J lost 5; bases outside the gene matches: 7. The CDR3 DNA follows: TGTGCCAGCAGCTCGACTAGCGGCCTCCTAGATACGCAGTATTTT. Protein sequence: CASSSTSGLLDTQYF.

The gene calls are TRBV20-1 and TRBJ1-4; 9 bases line up with TRBD1. Germline CDR1 DFQATT, CDR2 SNEGSKA (reference sequence). This CDR3 contains 13 residues. V was pared by 5 bases and J by 8 bases, with 6 bases of the junction left unmatched. Here the CDR3 reads CSAPTGGGEKLFF. CDR3 nucleotide sequence: TGCAGTGCTCCGACAGGGGGTGGCGAAAAACTGTTTTTT.

This clonotype was detected once. The chain couples TRBV11-1 to TRBJ2-3; tentative D call: TRBD2 (7 bases). The germline V and J ends were trimmed by 3 bases and 0 bases, with 13 bases remaining between them. CDR3 length equals 16 residues. The germline V gene has CDR1 SGHAT and CDR2 FQDESV (reference sequence). The CDR3: CASSFRAGASTDTQYF. The DNA for the CDR3 is TGTGCCAGCAGCTTTCGGGCGGGGGCGAGCACAGATACGCAGTATTTT.

The V gene is TRBV20-1, the J gene TRBJ2-5, with TRBD2 matching over 9 bases. Trimming at V came to 1 base and at J to 11 bases, leaving 8 bases not matched to a gene. Germline V gene sequence: CDR1 DFQATT, CDR2 SNEGSKA (reference sequence). The CDR3 spans 13 residues. CDR3 DNA sequence: TGCAGTGCTAGAGTAGCGGGAGCCTACGTGCAGTACTTC. It yields the protein CSARVAGAYVQYF.

The table lists this clonotype with a few counts. The J gene is TRBJ1-2, the V gene TRBV20-1; D not resolved. Germline values: CDR1 DFQATT, CDR2 SNEGSKA (reference sequence). The CDR3 is made up of 10 amino acids. Trimming stripped 6 bases from V and 6 bases from J, with 8 bases between. The DNA for the CDR3 is TGCAGTGCAGCCAGGAATGGCTACACCTTC. It translates to CSAARNGYTF.

The chain couples TRBV10-1 to TRBJ2-3; D not certain. The germline V and J ends were trimmed by 5 bases and 3 bases, with 12 bases remaining between them. CDR3 length: 14 amino acids. The V gene's germline CDR1 is WNHNN and CDR2 SYGVQD (reference sequence). The DNA of the CDR3 is TGCGCCAGCAGTCTGCGAGTCCTAACAGATACGCAGTATTTT. This codes for CASSLRVLTDTQYF.